These T cell receptor beta chains were read from a single sample in a study of cytomegalovirus exposure and HLA in healthy donors. Assay: immunoSEQ multiplex PCR; the TCRdb copy retains only in-frame clones and omits some. Of approximately 150,000 clones listed, 75% to 80% are singletons. The sequenced material came from PBMCs. These receptors were taken from a man aged 35 to 55 in good health and CMV-seropositive. Each CDR3 is given with its conserved first and last residue. The D gene is left open where the match is weak. A row's size may be missing; if present it is once, few, many or a size class.

j_gene	d_gene	abundance	v_gene	CDR3aa	CDR3nt
TRBJ1-2	NA	once	TRBV27	CASTAYQGFGSNYGYTF	TGTGCCAGCACGGCTTACCAGGGGTTTGGGTCTAACTATGGCTACACCTTC
TRBJ2-1	NA	NA	TRBV30	CAWSHYNEQFF	TGTGCCTGGAGTCACTACAATGAGCAGTTCTTC
TRBJ1-2	NA	NA	TRBV28	CASSYQGTEGYTF	TGTGCCAGCAGTTACCAGGGAACAGAAGGCTACACCTTC
TRBJ2-5	TRBD1	NA	TRBV9	CASSPGQGYVTQYF	TGTGCCAGCAGCCCAGGACAGGGATATGTGACCCAGTACTTC
TRBJ2-7	NA	NA	TRBV7-2	CASSLDTGSYEQYF	TGTGCCAGCAGCTTAGATACGGGGTCCTACGAGCAGTACTTC
TRBJ2-7	TRBD1	NA	TRBV6-5	CASSWDSSYEQYF	TGTGCCAGCAGTTGGGACAGCTCCTACGAGCAGTACTTC
TRBJ2-1	NA	once	TRBV7-9	CASSFQGFDEQFF	TGTGCCAGCAGCTTCCAGGGGTTCGATGAGCAGTTCTTC
TRBJ2-3	TRBD2	NA	TRBV9	CASSGSGRAADTQYF	TGTGCCAGCAGCGGAAGCGGGAGAGCTGCAGATACGCAGTATTTT
TRBJ2-1	NA	NA	TRBV5-1	CASSLEAGRNEQFF	TGCGCCAGCAGCTTGGAAGCGGGTCGGAATGAGCAGTTCTTC
TRBJ2-4	TRBD2	NA	TRBV6-6	CASSRGNSGPINIQYF	TGTGCCAGCAGTAGGGGAAATAGCGGGCCTATAAACATTCAGTACTTC
TRBJ2-7	TRBD2	NA	TRBV5-1	CASSGTSGNYEQYF	TGCGCCAGCAGCGGGACTAGCGGGAATTACGAGCAGTACTTC
TRBJ1-1	TRBD1	NA	TRBV29-1	CSVDRGGFAEAFF	TGCAGCGTGGACAGGGGCGGTTTTGCTGAAGCTTTCTTT
TRBJ2-3	TRBD2	NA	TRBV7-3	CASSGGGSKKDTQYF	TGTGCCAGCAGCGGGGGAGGGAGTAAAAAAGATACGCAGTATTTT
TRBJ2-1	TRBD2	NA	TRBV29-1	CSVEGRTSGQYNEQFF	TGCAGCGTTGAAGGGCGGACTAGCGGGCAATACAATGAGCAGTTCTTC
TRBJ2-6	NA	few	TRBV6-6	CASITNSGANGLTF	TGTGCCAGCATTACCAACTCTGGGGCCAACGGCCTGACTTTC
TRBJ1-2	TRBD1	few	TRBV18	CASSPDRGYGYTF	TGTGCCAGCTCACCGGACAGGGGCTATGGCTACACCTTC
TRBJ2-1	TRBD2	NA	TRBV5-1	CASSLGLAGVGEQFF	TGCGCCAGCAGCTTGGGACTAGCGGGAGTGGGGGAGCAGTTCTTC
TRBJ2-7	TRBD2	NA	TRBV5-6	CASSLLGRDYEQYF	TGTGCCAGCAGCTTGTTAGGGAGGGACTACGAGCAGTACTTC
TRBJ2-7	NA	NA	TRBV5-1	CASSLGAGSSYEQYF	TGCGCCAGCAGCTTAGGGGCAGGCTCTTCCTACGAGCAGTACTTC
TRBJ2-1	NA	NA	TRBV6-1	CASRGLGRDEQFF	TGTGCCAGCAGGGGCCTGGGCAGGGATGAGCAGTTCTTC
TRBJ2-2	TRBD2	NA	TRBV4-2	CASSLQLAGDTGELFF	TGTGCCAGCAGCCTCCAACTAGCGGGAGACACCGGGGAGCTGTTTTTT
TRBJ2-2	TRBD1	NA	TRBV6-1	CASNRDRGPTGELFF	TGTGCCAGCAACCGGGACAGGGGGCCCACCGGGGAGCTGTTTTTT
TRBJ1-1	NA	NA	TRBV5-5	CASSLFAHEAFF	TGTGCCAGCAGCTTGTTTGCACACGAAGCTTTCTTT
TRBJ2-3	NA	NA	TRBV19	CASRREWSTDTQYF	TGTGCCAGTAGACGCGAGTGGAGCACAGATACGCAGTATTTT
TRBJ2-6	NA	NA	TRBV5-6	CASSPRVGANGLTF	TGTGCCAGCAGCCCCAGGGTTGGGGCCAACGGCCTGACTTTC
TRBJ2-1	TRBD2	NA	TRBV5-1	CASSPGLAGGYNEQFF	TGCGCCAGCAGCCCGGGACTAGCGGGGGGCTACAATGAGCAGTTCTTC
TRBJ2-7	TRBD2	NA	TRBV28	CASSSLAGGPSYEQYF	TGTGCCAGCAGTTCCTTAGCGGGAGGGCCGTCCTACGAGCAGTACTTC
TRBJ2-3	TRBD2	NA	TRBV10-3	CATTLAGFTDTQYF	TGTGCCACCACACTAGCGGGCTTCACAGATACGCAGTATTTT
TRBJ2-1	NA	NA	TRBV28	CASRSGYNEQFF	TGTGCCAGCAGATCGGGGTACAATGAGCAGTTCTTC
TRBJ1-2	TRBD1	NA	TRBV2	CASSGDRGGGYTF	TGTGCCAGCAGTGGGGACAGGGGGGGAGGCTACACCTTC
TRBJ2-3	NA	NA	TRBV11-2	CASSQPTSDTQYF	TGTGCCAGCAGCCAACCGACATCAGATACGCAGTATTTT
TRBJ2-2	TRBD1	NA	TRBV7-3	CASSQGQGTNTGELFF	TGTGCCAGCAGCCAGGGACAGGGGACGAACACCGGGGAGCTGTTTTTT
TRBJ1-2	TRBD1	NA	TRBV2	CASRPRGLGYGYTF	TGTGCCAGCAGACCGAGGGGGCTAGGCTATGGCTACACCTTC
TRBJ1-1	TRBD1	NA	TRBV2	CASSGQGATEAFF	TGTGCCAGCAGTGGACAGGGTGCCACTGAAGCTTTCTTT
TRBJ1-1	NA	few	TRBV21-1	CASSKRQREAFF	TGTGCCAGCAGCAAACGACAGAGAGAAGCTTTCTTT
TRBJ2-2	TRBD1	NA	TRBV30	CAWSARGLELFF	TGTGCCTGGAGTGCCAGGGGGCTGGAGCTGTTTTTT
TRBJ1-4	NA	NA	TRBV28	CASRVRNEKLFF	TGTGCCAGCAGGGTCCGGAATGAAAAACTGTTTTTT
TRBJ2-3	TRBD2	NA	TRBV11-2	CASSLVGGGTRDTQYF	TGTGCCAGCAGCTTAGTAGGCGGGGGAACGCGGGATACGCAGTATTTT
TRBJ2-2	TRBD2	NA	TRBV5-1	CASRGSSGIYTGELFF	TGCGCCAGCAGAGGGTCTAGCGGGATCTACACCGGGGAGCTGTTTTTT
TRBJ1-1	NA	few	TRBV5-1	CASSSAGGRDTEAFF	TGCGCCAGCAGCTCCGCGGGGGGCAGAGACACTGAAGCTTTCTTT
TRBJ2-1	TRBD2	NA	TRBV9	CASSGPQSGSFNEQFF	TGTGCCAGCAGCGGTCCCCAGAGCGGGAGTTTCAATGAGCAGTTCTTC
TRBJ1-4	NA	NA	TRBV2	CASSERLDGGNNEKLFF	TGTGCCAGCAGTGAACGTTTGGACGGCGGGAATAATGAAAAACTGTTTTTT
TRBJ2-7	NA	NA	TRBV10-3	CAISDPGRRLYEQYF	TGTGCCATCAGTGACCCTGGGAGACGTCTCTACGAGCAGTACTTC
TRBJ2-7	NA	few	TRBV5-1	CASSLGTGLYEQYF	TGCGCCAGCAGCTTGGGAACAGGGCTCTACGAGCAGTACTTC
TRBJ2-7	NA	once	TRBV19	CASSTLQAPYEQYF	TGTGCCAGTAGTACGCTACAGGCGCCCTACGAGCAGTACTTC
TRBJ1-1	NA	NA	TRBV7-9	CASSFVVNTEAFF	TGTGCCAGCAGCTTCGTAGTGAACACTGAAGCTTTCTTT
TRBJ1-3	NA	NA	TRBV5-6	CASSLVDSHSGNTIYF	TGTGCCAGCAGCTTGGTAGACAGCCACTCTGGAAACACCATATATTTT
TRBJ1-3	NA	NA	TRBV19	CASTPTSSGNTIYF	TGTGCCAGTACCCCGACAAGCTCTGGAAACACCATATATTTT
TRBJ2-7	NA	NA	TRBV30	CAWSWRVGEQYF	TGTGCCTGGAGCTGGAGGGTGGGCGAGCAGTACTTC
TRBJ2-3	TRBD2	NA	TRBV7-2	CASSLARSGRGSDTQYF	TGTGCCAGCAGCTTAGCGAGGAGCGGGAGGGGCTCAGATACGCAGTATTTT
TRBJ1-1	NA	NA	TRBV11-2	CASLGRGNTEAFF	TGTGCCAGCCTCGGTAGGGGGAACACTGAAGCTTTCTTT
TRBJ1-1	NA	NA	TRBV28	CATATVNTEAFF	TGTGCCACCGCTACAGTGAACACTGAAGCTTTCTTT
TRBJ2-7	NA	NA	TRBV18	CASSPLTGENEQYF	TGTGCCAGCTCACCACTCACCGGGGAAAACGAGCAGTACTTC
TRBJ2-7	TRBD2	NA	TRBV4-1	CASSPHSGRPYEQYF	TGCGCCAGCAGCCCCCATAGCGGGAGGCCCTACGAGCAGTACTTC